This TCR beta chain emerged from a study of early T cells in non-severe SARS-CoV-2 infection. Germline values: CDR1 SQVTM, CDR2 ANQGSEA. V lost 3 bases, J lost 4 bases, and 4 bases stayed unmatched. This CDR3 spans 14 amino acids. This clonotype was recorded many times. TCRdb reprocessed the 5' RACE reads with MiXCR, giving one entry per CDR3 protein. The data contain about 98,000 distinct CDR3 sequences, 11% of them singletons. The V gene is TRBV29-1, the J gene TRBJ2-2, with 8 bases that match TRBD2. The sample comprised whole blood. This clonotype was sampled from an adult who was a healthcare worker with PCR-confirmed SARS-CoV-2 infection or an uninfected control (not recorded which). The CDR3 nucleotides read TGCAGCGTTGAGAGCGGGAGAATCACCGGGGAGCTGTTTTTT. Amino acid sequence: CSVESGRITGELFF.